The 15 T cell receptor beta chains below were found in one sample sequenced in a study of response to subunit inactivated influenza vaccine. TCRdb reprocessed the RT-PCR reads with MiXCR, giving one entry per CDR3 protein. The sample lists 300,000 to 350,000 distinct CDR3 sequences; approximately 20% were seen once. This specimen consisted of PBMCs from blood, obtained 21 months after vaccination. These receptors all stem from a man between 50 and 69 years old who received an inactivated influenza vaccine.

The chain uses TRBV25-1 and TRBJ2-1, with TRBD2 matching 8 bases. This CDR3 has 14 residues. Germline V gives CDR1 MGHDK, CDR2 SYGVNS. V trimming: 5 bases; J trimming: 0 bases; junction bases outside the gene matches: 0. In nucleotides, the CDR3 is TGTGCCAGCAGTAGCGGGAGCTCCTACAATGAGCAGTTCTTC. This sequence encodes CASSSGSSYNEQFF.

This chain links TRBV7-2 with TRBJ2-1; the D gene is possibly TRBD2 (5 bases). Germline V CDR1 and CDR2: SGHTA, FQGNSA. Trimming cost V 5 bases and J 2 bases, with 13 bases left between them. CDR3 length: 15 amino acids. CDR3 region: CASSPPGVAYNEQFF. For the CDR3, the DNA is TGTGCCAGCAGCCCCCCCGGGGTAGCCTACAATGAGCAGTTCTTC. Looking up the rest from reference TRBV7-2 and TRBJ2-1 gives the full variable domain: GAGVSQSPSNKVTEKGKDVELRCDPISGHTALYWYRQSLGQGLEFLIYFQGNSAPDKSGLPSDRFSAERTGGSVSTLTIQRTQQEDSAVYLCASSPPGVAYNEQFFGPGTRLTVL.

The chain employs TRBV6-2 or TRBV6-3 and TRBJ1-5, with D perhaps TRBD1 (6 bases). With 3 bases removed from V and 3 bases from J, the gap between germline ends came to 15 bases. CDR1 is MNHEY and CDR2 is SVGEGT in the germline V gene. The CDR3 has 16 amino acids. The CDR3 nucleotides read TGTGCCAGCAGTTATTATCCTCACAGGGTCAATCAGCCCCAGCATTTT. Translation: CASSYYPHRVNQPQHF.

This clonotype was detected ten times or more. The chain joins TRBV7-9 to TRBJ1-1; D call uncertain. Between the trimmed V and J ends, which lost 0 bases and 5 bases, there was a span of 7 bases. The CDR3 is made up of 13 amino acids. Germline V gives CDR1 SEHNR, CDR2 FQNEAQ (reference sequence). CDR3 sequence reads: CASSLAPGTEAFF. The CDR3 nucleotides read TGTGCCAGCAGCTTAGCCCCCGGAACTGAAGCTTTCTTT. The whole variable domain, remainder taken from reference TRBV7-9 and TRBJ1-1, is DTGVSQNPRHKITKRGQNVTFRCDPISEHNRLYWYRQTLGQGPEFLTYFQNEAQLEKSRLLSDRFSAERPKGSFSTLEIQRTEQGDSAMYLCASSLAPGTEAFFGQGTRLTVV.

The table lists this clonotype with a few counts. The chain combines TRBV7-9 with TRBJ1-3; a possible D gene is TRBD1 (5 bases). This CDR3 has 15 residues. CDR1 SEHNR and CDR2 FQNEAQ come from the germline V gene (reference sequence). The V end lost 5 bases, the J end lost 0 bases, and 11 bases lay between the germline ends. The chain's CDR3 is CASSVREYSGNTIYF. CDR3 bases: TGTGCCAGCAGCGTCAGGGAATACTCTGGAAACACCATATATTTT. The whole variable domain, remainder taken from reference TRBV7-9 and TRBJ1-3, is DTGVSQNPRHKITKRGQNVTFRCDPISEHNRLYWYRQTLGQGPEFLTYFQNEAQLEKSRLLSDRFSAERPKGSFSTLEIQRTEQGDSAMYLCASSVREYSGNTIYFGEGSWLTVV.

This clonotype showed up just once. This chain joins TRBV15 and TRBJ1-1; D is perhaps TRBD1 (6 bases). V lost 3 bases to trimming and J lost 2 bases, with 10 bases between them. The CDR3 sequence is 14 residues long. Germline V gene data show CDR1 as LNHNV and CDR2 as YYDKDF (reference sequence). CDR3 sequence (DNA): TGTGCCACCAGCAGCACGACAGGTAACACTGAAGCTTTCTTT. Residues: CATSSTTGNTEAFF.

The rearrangement uses TRBV29-1 and TRBJ2-5, with a tentative D call TRBD1 (5 bases). This CDR3 is 13 amino acids long. The germline gives CDR1 SQVTM, CDR2 ANQGSEA. V was shortened by 2 bases and J by 4 bases, with 11 bases between the two germline ends. Here the CDR3 reads CSVESAGRETQYF. The CDR3 coding sequence is TGCAGCGTTGAATCGGCAGGGCGAGAGACCCAGTACTTC. Variable domain in full (rest from reference TRBV29-1 and TRBJ2-5): SAVISQKPSRDICQRGTSLTIQCQVDSQVTMMFWYRQQPGQSLTLIATANQGSEATYESGFVIDKFPISRPNLTFSTLTVSNMSPEDSSIYLCSVESAGRETQYFGPGTRLLVL.

The J gene is TRBJ2-1, the V gene TRBV4-3; D may be TRBD1 (5 bases). Germline CDR1 is LGHNA and CDR2 is YSLEER. Trimming shortened V by 2 bases and J by 7 bases, and 21 bases separated the two germline ends. The CDR3 sequence is 17 residues long. The CDR3: CASSQLLGQGRVNEQFF. For the CDR3, the DNA is TGCGCCAGCAGCCAATTACTTGGGCAGGGAAGGGTAAATGAGCAGTTCTTC.

The rearrangement links TRBV12-3 or TRBV12-4 to TRBJ2-5; 9 positions agree with TRBD1. V lost 6 bases and J lost 4; bases outside the gene matches: 6. There are 14 residues in the CDR3. CDR3 DNA: TGTGCCAGCAGCCATCAGGACAGGGGAGAGACCCAGTACTTC. Translated, it gives CASSHQDRGETQYF.

The rearrangement joins TRBV6-5 to TRBJ2-3; 10 bases line up with TRBD2. Germline CDR1 MNHEY, CDR2 SVGAGI. The CDR3 contains 16 residues. J gave up 3 bases and V 5 bases, and 8 bases lay outside the gene matches. CDR3 residues: CASSTEREGPTDTQYF. The CDR3 DNA follows: TGTGCCAGCAGTACCGAGCGGGAGGGCCCTACAGATACGCAGTATTTT.

This chain joins TRBV20-1 and TRBJ2-3; D not certain. Germline V gene lookup returns CDR1 DFQATT and CDR2 SNEGSKA (reference sequence). The V gene lost 3 bases and the J gene lost 3 bases, with 10 bases spanning the gap. The CDR3 has 13 residues. This chain's CDR3 is CSARKGLTDTQYF. In DNA form, the CDR3 reads TGCAGTGCTAGGAAGGGTTTGACAGATACGCAGTATTTT.

The CDR3 bases are TGTGCCAGCAAGACTAGCGGGATAAGTAATGAGCAGTTCTTC. This gives the protein CASKTSGISNEQFF. This chain connects TRBV3-1 to TRBJ2-1; 11 nucleotides line up with TRBD2. V shed 7 bases, J shed 7 bases, and the junction held 6 bases outside the gene matches. From germline, CDR1 is LGHDT and CDR2 YNNKEL (reference sequence). This CDR3 spans 14 amino acids.

This clonotype was found a few times. V is TRBV12-3 or TRBV12-4 and J is TRBJ2-2; 11 bases match TRBD2. The V segment lost 3 bases and the J segment 5 bases; nucleotides outside the gene matches: 2. The CDR3 has 15 amino acids. The CDR3 reads CASSLRLAGTGELFF. The CDR3 bases are TGTGCCAGCAGTTTGAGACTAGCGGGGACCGGGGAGCTGTTTTTT.

About this clonotype: It is likely a read error, because the conserved phenylalanine at the end of the CDR3 is missing. The chain joins TRBV11-2 to TRBJ2-2; D unresolved. The CDR3 sequence is 13 residues long. Trimming cost V 3 bases and J 4 bases, with 6 bases left between them. CDR1 is SGHAT and CDR2 is FQNNGV in the germline V gene. The CDR3 here is CASSFATTGELFS. The CDR3 DNA follows: TGTGCCAGCAGCTTCGCTACCACCGGGGAGCTGTTTTCT.

The chain carries TRBV5-6 and TRBJ1-1; 11 bases fit TRBD1. The germline CDR1 and CDR2 sequences are SGHDT and YYEEEE. This CDR3 is built from 16 residues. V shed 4 bases, J shed 7 bases, and the junction held 12 bases outside the gene matches. The CDR3 region is CASSPRTGGIFGEAFF. The CDR3 DNA is TGTGCCAGCAGCCCGCGGACAGGGGGCATTTTTGGTGAAGCTTTCTTT.